The 32 T cell receptor beta chains given below trace back to one sample, sequenced in a study of blood T cell repertoires in COVID-19. The protocol was immunoSEQ multiplex PCR, while the TCRdb copy is restricted to in-frame clones and leaves out a portion. The data contain almost 400,000 clones, approximately 87% of them singletons. The material sequenced was peripheral blood. These receptors all come from a woman in her sixties with COVID-19, enrolled during active disease.

The table lists this clone with a few counts. Other DNA sequences in the same sample also yield this CDR3. The rearrangement uses TRBV27 and TRBJ1-5; 7 bases agree with TRBD1. V dropped 6 bases and J dropped 2; count of bases not matched to a gene: 4. The CDR3 is 14 amino acids. The V gene's germline CDR1 is MNHEY and CDR2 SMNVEV (reference sequence). The CDR3 DNA reads as TGTGCCAGCAGGCTTGGACAGGGCAATCAGCCCCAGCATTTT. Amino acids: CASRLGQGNQPQHF.

The chain has TRBV9 and TRBJ1-5; a possible D gene is TRBD1 (6 bases). The length of the CDR3 is 15 residues. CDR1 is SGDLS, CDR2 YYNGEE, per germline. V was trimmed by 0 bases and J by 4 bases, leaving 11 bases between them. CDR3 DNA: TGTGCCAGCAGCGTAGCGGGGGGCCATAATCAGCCCCAGCATTTT. This translates into CASSVAGGHNQPQHF.

This chain connects TRBV6-5 to TRBJ2-5; 10 nucleotides agree with TRBD1. CDR3 size: 14 residues. CDR1 and CDR2 (germline): MNHEY, SVGAGI. Germline trimming cut 4 bases from V and 3 bases from J; bases unmatched to any gene: 2. CDR3 loop: CASSSTGGEETQYF. The CDR3 DNA reads as TGTGCCAGCAGTTCGACAGGGGGCGAAGAGACCCAGTACTTC.

V is TRBV18 and J is TRBJ1-6; 7 bases agree with TRBD1. Looked up from germline, CDR1 is KGHSH and CDR2 is LQKENI. After removal of 6 bases from V and 6 bases from J, the junction contained 5 bases not matched to a gene. CDR3 length: 14 residues. The CDR3 sequence is CASSQDRANSPLHF. The CDR3 DNA follows: TGTGCCAGCTCGCAAGACAGGGCTAATTCACCCCTCCACTTT.

The sample holds one count of this clone. The J gene is TRBJ2-2, the V gene TRBV9, with TRBD2 matching over 9 bases. J was trimmed by 4 bases and V by 0 bases; bases with no gene match: 4. CDR3 length equals 16 residues. Germline-derived CDR1 and CDR2 are SGDLS and YYNGEE. The CDR3 reads CASSVELRGGTGELFF. Written as DNA, the CDR3 is TGTGCCAGCAGCGTAGAATTGCGGGGGGGCACCGGGGAGCTGTTTTTT.

The chain couples TRBV12-5 to TRBJ2-1, with 8 bases that match TRBD1. Trimming took 2 bases from V and 10 from J; bases not matched to a gene: 7. Looked up from germline, CDR1 is LGHNT and CDR2 is FRNRAP. The CDR3 length is 14 residues. CDR3 bases: TGTGCTAGTGGTTTGACAGGGGGAACTCGGGAGCAGTTCTTC. As protein: CASGLTGGTREQFF.

The rearrangement uses TRBV3-1 (or the pseudogene TRBV3-2) and TRBJ1-5; weak D call: TRBD1 (5 bases). Germline V gene sequence: CDR1 LGHDT, CDR2 YNNKEL (reference sequence). This CDR3 has 16 residues. V lost 0 bases and J lost 4, with 13 bases in between. The CDR3 here is CASSQDRGEGNQPQHF. The CDR3 DNA reads TGTGCCAGCAGCCAAGATCGAGGGGAGGGGAATCAGCCCCAGCATTTT.

This chain joins TRBV9 and TRBJ2-7; 7 bases match TRBD1. Trimming removed 3 bases from V and 2 bases from J; junction bases left unmatched: 8. Germline V gene data show CDR1 as SGDLS and CDR2 as YYNGEE. CDR3 length: 15 amino acids. The CDR3 region is CASSASDRAPYEQYF. The DNA for the CDR3 is TGTGCCAGCAGCGCCAGCGACAGGGCCCCCTACGAGCAGTACTTC.

This clone was observed once. This chain links TRBV19 with TRBJ1-2, with TRBD1 matching 10 bases. Germline values: CDR1 LNHDA, CDR2 SQIVND (reference sequence). V trimming: 5 bases; J trimming: 5 bases; junction bases outside the gene matches: 11. The CDR3 has 16 amino acids. The CDR3 nucleotides are TGTGCCAGTAGTCGAGGGACAGGGGATGGCTTATATGGCTACACCTTC. Amino acid sequence: CASSRGTGDGLYGYTF.

Only one count was recorded for this clone. The chain is built from TRBV28 and TRBJ2-7; 7 bases are a match to TRBD2. The germline V gene encodes CDR1 MDHEN and CDR2 SYDVKM. This CDR3 is built from 15 residues. V lost 3 bases, J lost 2 bases, and 7 bases stayed unmatched. CDR3 DNA: TGTGCCAGCAGTTTCGGGGGGACCAAGCCCTACGAGCAGTACTTC. This gives the protein CASSFGGTKPYEQYF.

The rearrangement links TRBV9 to TRBJ1-2; 10 bases map to TRBD1. CDR1 is SGDLS, CDR2 YYNGEE, per germline. Trimming cost V 4 bases and J 2 bases; bases outside gene matches: 11. The CDR3 extends over 17 amino acids. The CDR3 loop reads CASSYGTGASINYGYTF. CDR3 bases: TGTGCCAGCAGCTACGGGACAGGGGCCTCAATCAACTATGGCTACACCTTC.

Comment on this clone: Other DNA sequences of this sample code for an identical CDR3. The chain recombines TRBV18 with TRBJ1-1, with 7 nucleotides matching TRBD1. The CDR3 loop spans 13 amino acids. Germline CDR1 and CDR2: KGHSH and LQKENI. V lost 6 bases, J lost 3 bases, and 4 bases stayed unmatched. The CDR3 bases are TGTGCCAGCTCGCGCGACAGGGACACTGAAGCTTTCTTT. Its translation: CASSRDRDTEAFF.

The chain carries TRBV19 and TRBJ2-1; D remains ambiguous. V dropped 6 bases and J dropped 6 bases, with 18 bases sitting between them. Germline V lookup: CDR1 LNHDA, CDR2 SQIVND (reference sequence). The CDR3 is 15 residues long. CDR3 in amino acids: CASRPHSTEFNEQFF. CDR3 sequence (DNA): TGTGCCAGTAGACCCCATAGTACGGAGTTCAATGAGCAGTTCTTC.

The rearrangement joins TRBV10-2 to TRBJ2-1; 14 bases match TRBD2. CDR3 length: 14 residues. The V gene end was trimmed by 8 bases and the J gene end by 9 bases; junction bases not matched to a gene: 6. Looked up from germline, CDR1 is WSHSY and CDR2 is SAAADI. CDR3 protein: CASCGLAGGCEQFF. The CDR3 DNA is TGCGCCAGCTGCGGACTAGCGGGGGGATGTGAGCAGTTCTTC.

J is TRBJ2-5 and V is TRBV7-9; 8 positions agree with TRBD2. The CDR3 has 14 amino acids. CDR1 is SEHNR and CDR2 is FQNEAQ in the germline V gene (reference sequence). The ends lost 6 bases at V and 4 bases at J; junction bases unmatched: 7. The CDR3, as DNA: TGTGCCAGCAGTCTCCCGGCGGGGGGAGAGACCCAGTACTTC. The encoded protein is CASSLPAGGETQYF.

The chain carries TRBV6-5 and TRBJ1-4; 8 bases are a match to TRBD1. Germline-derived CDR1 and CDR2 are MNHEY and SVGAGI. The CDR3 totals 14 residues. After removal of 8 bases from V and 5 bases from J, the junction contained 7 bases not matched to a gene. CDR3 in amino acids: CASGTGQGNEKLFF. As DNA, the CDR3 is TGTGCCAGCGGGACCGGACAGGGAAATGAAAAACTGTTTTTT.

The chain links TRBV6-5 to TRBJ2-3; 8 nucleotides agree with TRBD1. J was trimmed by 3 bases and V by 4 bases; bases with no gene match: 9. The CDR3 extends over 16 amino acids. Per germline, CDR1 MNHEY and CDR2 SVGAGI. CDR3: CASSSRTDRVTDTQYF. The CDR3 DNA reads TGTGCCAGCAGTTCGCGCACGGACAGGGTAACAGATACGCAGTATTTT.

The rearrangement joins TRBV30 to TRBJ2-7; 7 bases map to TRBD1. The junction had 15 bases not matched to a gene; V was cut back by 5 bases and J by 5 bases. The CDR3 loop spans 15 amino acids. In germline, CDR1 is GTSNPN, CDR2 SVGIG (reference sequence). This chain's CDR3 is CAWEGIGKGANEQYF. The CDR3 DNA is TGTGCCTGGGAGGGGATAGGGAAGGGGGCCAACGAGCAGTACTTC.

This chain links TRBV7-9 with TRBJ1-3; weak D call: TRBD1 (6 bases). The V end lost 3 bases, the J end lost 3 bases, and 9 bases lay between the germline ends. Germline V gene lookup returns CDR1 SEHNR and CDR2 FQNEAQ (reference sequence). The CDR3 length is 14 residues. The CDR3 nucleotides read TGTGCCAGCAGCTTTTGGACAGATGGAAACACCATATATTTT. Its translation: CASSFWTDGNTIYF.

This chain links TRBV5-4 with TRBJ1-1; D is uncertain. CDR1 and CDR2 (germline): SGHNT, YYREEE (reference sequence). V shed 2 bases and J shed 1 base, with 9 bases lying between them. The CDR3 is 14 residues long. The CDR3 is CASSLAQSNTEAFF. DNA of the CDR3: TGTGCCAGCAGCTTAGCACAGTCGAACACTGAAGCTTTCTTT.

This chain joins TRBV5-4 and TRBJ2-1, with D maybe TRBD2 (5 bases). V was clipped by 2 bases and J by 6 bases, with 12 bases between them. This CDR3 contains 14 residues. CDR1 is SGHNT and CDR2 is YYREEE in the germline V gene (reference sequence). The CDR3 here is CASSLDSGSNEQFF. CDR3 in DNA: TGTGCCAGCAGCTTAGACTCGGGGAGCAATGAGCAGTTCTTC. The whole variable domain, remainder taken from reference TRBV5-4 and TRBJ2-1, is ETGVTQSPTHLIKTRGQQVTLRCSSQSGHNTVSWYQQALGQGPQFIFQYYREEENGRGNFPPRFSGLQFPNYSSELNVNALELDDSALYLCASSLDSGSNEQFFGPGTRLTVL.

The chain couples TRBV5-8 to TRBJ2-1; 9 nucleotides match TRBD1. Germline V CDR1 and CDR2: SGHTS, YDEGEE. Trimming removed 2 bases from V and 9 bases from J; junction bases left unmatched: 6. The CDR3 loop spans 14 amino acids. CDR3 nucleotide sequence: TGTGCCAGCAGCTTACGGGACAGGGTCTCTGAGCAGTTCTTC. Translating it yields CASSLRDRVSEQFF.

CDR3 sequence (DNA): TGTGCCAGCAGCCAATCTATAGCCGCGAGCTCCTATAATTCACCCCTCCACTTT. Its protein product is CASSQSIAASSYNSPLHF. The V and J genes are TRBV16 and TRBJ1-6; D uncertain. The CDR3 length is 18 residues. Germline CDR1 and CDR2: KGHSY and FQNENV. Trimming shortened V by 0 bases and J by 0 bases, and 12 bases separated the two germline ends.

This chain uses TRBV7-3 with TRBJ2-1, with 9 bases matching TRBD1. This CDR3 is built from 15 residues. Germline CDR1 and CDR2: SGHTA and FQGTGA. Unmatched junction bases numbered 6, after V lost 4 bases and J lost 5 bases. The CDR3 sequence: CASSSPGQGNNEQFF. The CDR3 DNA follows: TGTGCCAGCAGCTCTCCGGGACAGGGTAACAATGAGCAGTTCTTC.

The chain is built from TRBV25-1 and TRBJ2-7; 9 nucleotides match TRBD1. Trimming cost V 7 bases and J 13 bases; bases outside gene matches: 8. The CDR3 extends over 11 amino acids. The germline gives CDR1 MGHDK, CDR2 SYGVNS. The CDR3 here is CASTRQGEFYF. The DNA of the CDR3 is TGTGCCAGCACTAGACAGGGGGAGTTTTACTTC.

This chain links TRBV5-8 with TRBJ2-7, with D possibly TRBD1 on 5 matching bases. Trimming shortened V by 1 base and J by 6 bases, and 8 bases separated the two germline ends. The germline gives CDR1 SGHTS, CDR2 YDEGEE. The CDR3 length is 12 residues. The CDR3 sequence: CASSLPRGEQYF. The CDR3 bases are TGTGCCAGCAGCTTGCCTAGGGGCGAGCAGTACTTC.

The V gene is TRBV11-3, the J gene TRBJ2-3, with 11 nucleotides matching TRBD2. With V trimmed by 3 bases and J by 4 bases, 3 bases remained unmatched. The CDR3 runs to 15 residues. In germline, CDR1 is SGHNT, CDR2 YENEEA. The CDR3 here is CASSFGSGGADTQYF. Written as DNA, the CDR3 is TGTGCCAGCAGCTTTGGTAGCGGGGGGGCAGATACGCAGTATTTT. Filled out from reference TRBV11-3 and TRBJ2-3, the complete variable domain reads EAGVVQSPRYKIIEKKQPVAFWCNPISGHNTLYWYLQNLGQGPELLIRYENEEAVDDSQLPKDRFSAERLKGVDSTLKIQPAELGDSAVYLCASSFGSGGADTQYFGPGTRLTVL.

This chain joins TRBV7-8 and TRBJ1-2; TRBD1 aligns across 11 bases. Germline-derived CDR1 and CDR2 are SGHVS and FQNEAQ. CDR3 size: 14 residues. V lost 3 bases to trimming and J lost 8 bases; unmatched junction nucleotides: 5. The CDR3 DNA reads TGTGCCAGCAGCTTCGGGACAGGGGGGTTCGGCTACACCTTC. Translated, it gives CASSFGTGGFGYTF. Looking up the rest from reference TRBV7-8 and TRBJ1-2 gives the full variable domain: GAGVSQSPRYKVAKRGQDVALRCDPISGHVSLFWYQQALGQGPEFLTYFQNEAQLDKSGLPSDRFFAERPEGSVSTLKIQRTQQEDSAVYLCASSFGTGGFGYTFGSGTRLTVV.

The chain recombines TRBV29-1 with TRBJ1-4; possibly TRBD1 for D (6 bases). Germline V lookup: CDR1 SQVTM, CDR2 ANQGSEA. CDR3 size: 13 residues. V lost 6 bases and J lost 4, with 12 bases in between. CDR3 region: CSVAGAGNEKLFF. DNA of the CDR3: TGCAGCGTCGCGGGGGCCGGTAATGAAAAACTGTTTTTT.

This chain connects TRBV5-1 to TRBJ1-5; 9 bases map to TRBD1. Looked up from germline, CDR1 is SGHRS and CDR2 is YFSETQ. CDR3 length: 14 residues. Germline trimming cut 1 base from V and 5 bases from J; bases unmatched to any gene: 1. As DNA, the CDR3 is TGCGCCAGCAGCTTGCGGACAGGGGATCAGCCCCAGCATTTT. As protein: CASSLRTGDQPQHF.

The chain links TRBV19 to TRBJ1-2; 11 bases fit TRBD1. Germline V gene lookup returns CDR1 LNHDA and CDR2 SQIVND (reference sequence). This CDR3 region has 14 residues. Trimming took 6 bases from V and 7 from J; bases not matched to a gene: 7. The CDR3 DNA sequence: TGTGCCAGTAGCCCAACGGGACAGGGGGTTGGCTACACCTTC. This sequence encodes CASSPTGQGVGYTF.

This clone has just one count. This sequence joins TRBV19 and TRBJ1-2, with 10 positions matching TRBD1. This CDR3 has 15 residues. The V gene's germline CDR1 is LNHDA and CDR2 SQIVND (reference sequence). Germline trimming cut 10 bases from V and 3 bases from J; bases unmatched to any gene: 11. The CDR3 DNA sequence: TGTGCCACCTCAGACCCGGGACAGGGGTACTATGGCTACACCTTC. It encodes CATSDPGQGYYGYTF.